This entry concerns a single T cell receptor beta chain. These data are taken from a study of blood T cell repertoires in COVID-19. Whole-study context: The origin of the acute and convalescent COVID-19 samples was the United States, Italy and Spain. From T cells, B-cell-depleted T cells, or PBMCs came the material, which was cDNA or gDNA.

CDR1 and CDR2 from the germline V gene are SGHRS and YFSETQ. CDR3 length equals 12 residues. Trimming shortened V by 5 bases and J by 1 base, and 6 bases separated the two germline ends. Original processing methods: The assay estimated nucleated cells by amplifying reference gene primers. Here immunoSEQ multiplex PCR was the method, and the copy in TCRdb shows in-frame clones only, minus some. V and J calls and clone size follow that table, whereas D and trimming were derived from the DNA. The repertoire has more than 30,000 clones, 89% of them found once; the top ten carry 0.55%. The chain combines TRBV5-1 with TRBJ1-1; D not certain. Material: peripheral blood. This TCR was sampled from a middle-aged woman with active or convalescent COVID-19. CDR3 protein: CASRQTNTEAFF. CDR3 nucleotides: TGCGCCAGCAGACAGACGAACACTGAAGCTTTCTTT.